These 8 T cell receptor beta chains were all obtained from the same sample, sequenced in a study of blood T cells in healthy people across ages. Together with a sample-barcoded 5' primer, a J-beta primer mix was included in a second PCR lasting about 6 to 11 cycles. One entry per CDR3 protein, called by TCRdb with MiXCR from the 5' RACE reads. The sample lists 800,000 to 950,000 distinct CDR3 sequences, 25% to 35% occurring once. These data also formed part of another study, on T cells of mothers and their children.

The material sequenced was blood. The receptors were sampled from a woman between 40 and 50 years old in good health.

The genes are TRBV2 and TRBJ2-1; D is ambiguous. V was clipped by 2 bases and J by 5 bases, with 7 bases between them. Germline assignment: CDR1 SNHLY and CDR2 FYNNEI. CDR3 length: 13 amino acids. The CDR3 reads CASSEWQDNEQFF. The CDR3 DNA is TGTGCCAGCAGTGAATGGCAGGACAATGAGCAGTTCTTC.

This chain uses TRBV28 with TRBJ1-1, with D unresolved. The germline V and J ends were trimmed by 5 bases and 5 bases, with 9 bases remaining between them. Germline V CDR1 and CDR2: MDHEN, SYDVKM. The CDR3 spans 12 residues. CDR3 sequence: CASSPPWTEAFF. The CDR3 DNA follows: TGTGCCAGCAGTCCCCCTTGGACTGAAGCTTTCTTT.

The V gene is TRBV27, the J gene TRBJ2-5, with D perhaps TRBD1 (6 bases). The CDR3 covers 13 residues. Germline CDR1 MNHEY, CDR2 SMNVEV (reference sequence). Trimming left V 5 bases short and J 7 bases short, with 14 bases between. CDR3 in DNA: TGTGCCAGCAGTCCTTCAGGGGTTCGGACCCAGTACTTC. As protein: CASSPSGVRTQYF.

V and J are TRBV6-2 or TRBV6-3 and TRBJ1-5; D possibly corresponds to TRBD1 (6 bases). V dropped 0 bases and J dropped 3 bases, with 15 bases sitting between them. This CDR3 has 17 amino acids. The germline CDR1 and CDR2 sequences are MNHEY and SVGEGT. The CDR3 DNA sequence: TGTGCCAGCAGTTACTCGACGACAGGTTTACACAATCAGCCCCAGCATTTT. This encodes CASSYSTTGLHNQPQHF.

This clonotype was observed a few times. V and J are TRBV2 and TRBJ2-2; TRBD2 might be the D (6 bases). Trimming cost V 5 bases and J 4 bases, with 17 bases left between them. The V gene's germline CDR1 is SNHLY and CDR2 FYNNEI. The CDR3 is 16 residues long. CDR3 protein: CASSFVGGGGTGELFF. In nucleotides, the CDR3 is TGTGCCAGCAGTTTCGTCGGGGGTGGCGGCACCGGGGAGCTGTTTTTT.

This CDR3 reads CASSLGPTRSDEQFF. In nucleotides, the CDR3 is TGTGCCAGCAGCTTGGGGCCCACCCGGTCCGATGAGCAGTTCTTC. The chain employs TRBV7-6 and TRBJ2-1; D perhaps matches TRBD1 (5 bases). The germline V and J ends were trimmed by 3 bases and 8 bases, with 17 bases remaining between them. Germline loops: CDR1 SGHVS, CDR2 FNYEAQ. CDR3 size: 15 residues.

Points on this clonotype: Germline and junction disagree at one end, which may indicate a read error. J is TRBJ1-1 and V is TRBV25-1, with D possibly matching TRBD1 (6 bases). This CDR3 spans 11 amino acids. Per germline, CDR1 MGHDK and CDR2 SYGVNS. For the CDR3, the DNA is TGTGCCAGCAGTCAGGGGACACGCGGTATCTGG. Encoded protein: CASSQGTRGIW.

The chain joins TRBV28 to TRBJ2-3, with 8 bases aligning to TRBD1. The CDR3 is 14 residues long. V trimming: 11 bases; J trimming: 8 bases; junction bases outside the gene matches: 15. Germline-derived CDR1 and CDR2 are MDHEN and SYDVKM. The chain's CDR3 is CALGRQGAAGTQYF. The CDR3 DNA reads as TGTGCCCTCGGGCGGCAGGGGGCGGCAGGTACGCAGTATTTT.